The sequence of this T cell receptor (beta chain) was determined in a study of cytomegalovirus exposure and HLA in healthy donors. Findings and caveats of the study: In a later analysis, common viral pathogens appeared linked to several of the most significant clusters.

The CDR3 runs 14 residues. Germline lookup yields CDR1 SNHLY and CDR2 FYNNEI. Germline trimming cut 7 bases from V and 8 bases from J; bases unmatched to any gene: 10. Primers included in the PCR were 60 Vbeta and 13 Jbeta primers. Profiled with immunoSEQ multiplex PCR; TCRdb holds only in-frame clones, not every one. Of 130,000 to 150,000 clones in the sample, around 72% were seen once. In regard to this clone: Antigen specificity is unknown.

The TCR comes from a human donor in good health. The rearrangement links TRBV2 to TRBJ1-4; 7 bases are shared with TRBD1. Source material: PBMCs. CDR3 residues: CASNAGQMGEKLFF. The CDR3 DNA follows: TGTGCCAGCAACGCGGGACAGATGGGCGAAAAACTGTTTTTT. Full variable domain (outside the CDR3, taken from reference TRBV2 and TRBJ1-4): EPEVTQTPSHQVTQMGQEVILRCVPISNHLYFYWYRQILGQKVEFLVSFYNNEISEKSEIFDDQFSVERPDGSNFTLKIRSTKLEDSAMYFCASNAGQMGEKLFFGSGTQLSVL.